Below, 30 T cell receptor beta chains from the same sample are listed, as sequenced in a study of cytomegalovirus exposure and HLA in healthy donors. The PCR made use of 60 Vbeta and 13 Jbeta primers. Profiling relied on immunoSEQ multiplex PCR, and the TCRdb table lists in-frame clones only, not all of them. Its table lists about 130,000 clones. Specimen: PBMCs. Receptors originate from a man aged 25-45 years in good health and CMV-seronegative.

The chain has TRBV10-2 and TRBJ2-1; TRBD2 agrees at 10 bases. The germline gives CDR1 WSHSY, CDR2 SAAADI. J gave up 2 bases and V 3 bases, and 4 bases lay outside the gene matches. The CDR3 runs to 16 residues. Here the CDR3 DNA reads TGCGCCAGCAGTGATGGGGGACTAGCGACCTACAATGAGCAGTTCTTC. It specifies CASSDGGLATYNEQFF.

V is TRBV11-2 and J is TRBJ2-5; D is undetermined. The CDR3 sequence is 12 residues long. V lost 2 bases and J 3 bases, leaving 4 bases between the germline ends. Germline V CDR1 and CDR2: SGHAT, FQNNGV. The CDR3 DNA follows: TGTGCCAGCAGCTTAACGGAAGAGACCCAGTACTTC. It is translated as CASSLTEETQYF.

The V gene is TRBV9, the J gene TRBJ1-2, with unresolved D. Trimming removed 0 bases at V and 4 bases at J, with 16 bases between. The CDR3 runs 16 residues. From germline, CDR1 is SGDLS and CDR2 YYNGEE. The CDR3 protein is CASSVDSTRPGYGYTF. CDR3 nucleotide sequence: TGTGCCAGCAGCGTAGACTCGACCCGCCCAGGCTATGGCTACACCTTC.

The gene calls are TRBV5-4 and TRBJ1-2; D is undetermined. The V gene lost 2 bases and the J gene lost 4 bases, with 9 bases spanning the gap. Germline V gene data show CDR1 as SGHNT and CDR2 as YYREEE (reference sequence). This CDR3 contains 13 residues. The CDR3 sequence is CASSFDRSYGYTF. CDR3 sequence (DNA): TGTGCCAGCAGCTTTGATCGGAGCTATGGCTACACCTTC.

V and J are TRBV27 and TRBJ1-1, with unresolved D. V dropped 8 bases and J dropped 1 base, with 11 bases sitting between them. The CDR3 is 13 amino acids. Per germline, CDR1 MNHEY and CDR2 SMNVEV (reference sequence). The CDR3 protein is CASGVEGNTEAFF. DNA for the CDR3: TGTGCCAGCGGGGTCGAGGGGAACACTGAAGCTTTCTTT.

V gene TRBV4-1 combines with J gene TRBJ2-1, with TRBD1 matching over 7 bases. Germline CDR1 reads MGHRA; CDR2 reads YSYEKL. J was trimmed by 4 bases and V by 4 bases; bases with no gene match: 16. This CDR3 is 18 amino acids long. The CDR3 loop reads CASSPTGYEQLAYNEQFF. CDR3 nucleotide sequence: TGCGCCAGCAGCCCGACAGGGTACGAACAATTGGCGTACAATGAGCAGTTCTTC.

Here the CDR3 reads CAISADNEQFF. CDR3 in DNA: TGTGCCATCAGTGCTGACAATGAGCAGTTCTTC. This chain uses TRBV10-3 with TRBJ2-1; D not resolved. The CDR3 is made up of 11 amino acids. Germline assignment: CDR1 ENHRY and CDR2 SYGVKD. V was cut by 4 bases and J by 5 bases, with 3 bases left in between.

In DNA form, the CDR3 reads TGTGCCTGGAGTATGACTCGGACAGGGGACGCCGAGCAGTACTTC. Translation gives CAWSMTRTGDAEQYF. The V and J genes are TRBV30 and TRBJ2-7, with 9 bases that match TRBD1. The trim removed 2 bases at V and 6 bases at J, leaving 11 bases unmatched. Per the germline V gene, CDR1 is GTSNPN and CDR2 is SVGIG (reference sequence). The CDR3 sequence is 15 residues long.

The CDR3 reads CASSLMAGAIGELFF. The CDR3, as DNA: TGCGCCAGCAGCTTGATGGCGGGAGCGATCGGGGAGCTGTTTTTT. V gene TRBV5-1 combines with J gene TRBJ2-2; 7 bases fit TRBD2. This CDR3 has 15 amino acids. The germline V gene has CDR1 SGHRS and CDR2 YFSETQ. V shed 1 base and J 7 bases; nucleotides not matched to a gene: 7.

J is TRBJ2-7 and V is TRBV7-9, with a weak D call TRBD1 (6 bases). The CDR3 contains 15 residues. Trimming shortened V by 1 base and J by 2 bases, and 12 bases separated the two germline ends. The germline V gene encodes CDR1 SEHNR and CDR2 FQNEAQ (reference sequence). The CDR3: CASSLGQGKAYEQYF. The CDR3 DNA reads TGTGCCAGCAGCTTAGGTCAGGGGAAAGCCTACGAGCAGTACTTC.

Concerning this clone: The sample carries other DNA sequences with the same CDR3. V is TRBV27 and J is TRBJ1-1, with unresolved D. V lost 3 bases and J 0 bases, leaving 5 bases between the germline ends. Germline V CDR1 and CDR2: MNHEY, SMNVEV (reference sequence). The CDR3 sequence is 13 residues long. The CDR3: CASSFSVNTEAFF. As DNA, the CDR3 is TGTGCCAGCAGTTTTAGTGTGAACACTGAAGCTTTCTTT.

The chain employs TRBV27 and TRBJ1-2; D gene uncertain. V gave up 5 bases and J gave up 14 bases, with 21 bases separating them. The CDR3 loop spans 13 amino acids. Germline loops: CDR1 MNHEY, CDR2 SMNVEV (reference sequence). CDR3 protein: CASSLDGSQARTF. In DNA, the CDR3 is TGTGCCAGCAGTCTAGACGGGTCCCAAGCTAGGACCTTC.

The chain has TRBV6-1 and TRBJ1-4, with TRBD1 as a possible D gene (6 bases). The CDR3 runs 15 residues. The germline gives CDR1 MNHNS, CDR2 SASEGT. V was trimmed by 1 base and J by 8 bases, leaving 14 bases between them. CDR3 amino acids: CASSEVGGRYEKLFF. For the CDR3, the DNA is TGTGCCAGCAGTGAAGTTGGGGGCAGATACGAAAAACTGTTTTTT.

This chain connects TRBV15 to TRBJ1-2; D is perhaps TRBD1 (6 bases). Trimming pared 5 bases from V and 2 bases from J, leaving 18 bases between. The CDR3 is 16 amino acids. CDR1 LNHNV and CDR2 YYDKDF come from the germline V gene (reference sequence). CDR3 DNA: TGTGCCACCAGCCCGGCCCCAGGGGTAAGCAACTATGGCTACACCTTC. Translating it yields CATSPAPGVSNYGYTF.

The chain combines TRBV11-2 with TRBJ1-1; D uncertain. Looked up from germline, CDR1 is SGHAT and CDR2 is FQNNGV. Trimming removed 0 bases from V and 7 bases from J, with 12 bases in between. This CDR3 is 14 amino acids long. CDR3 nucleotide sequence: TGTGCCAGCAGCTTAGATCTCAGAACAATTGAAGCTTTCTTT. The encoded protein is CASSLDLRTIEAFF.

This chain uses TRBV30 with TRBJ2-5; D gene unclear. The CDR3 totals 14 residues. Trimming took 0 bases from V and 4 from J, leaving 12 bases between them. Germline-derived CDR1 and CDR2 are GTSNPN and SVGIG (reference sequence). The CDR3 loop is CAWSVSVPGETQYF. CDR3 in DNA: TGTGCCTGGAGTGTTTCGGTGCCGGGAGAGACCCAGTACTTC.

The V and J genes are TRBV2 and TRBJ1-1; D uncertain. The V gene lost 7 bases and the J gene lost 3 bases, with 9 bases spanning the gap. Germline CDR1 and CDR2: SNHLY and FYNNEI. CDR3 length equals 12 residues. The CDR3 is CASKIRYTEAFF. CDR3 sequence (DNA): TGTGCCAGCAAAATTCGGTACACTGAAGCTTTCTTT.

The CDR3 DNA reads as TGTGCCAGCAGCCTGACAGGGGGGAAGGATGGCTACGAGCAGTACTTC. It encodes CASSLTGGKDGYEQYF. V and J are TRBV5-6 and TRBJ2-7, with 9 bases lining up with TRBD1. The CDR3 consists of 16 residues. V shed 4 bases, J shed 3 bases, and the junction held 11 bases outside the gene matches. Per germline, CDR1 SGHDT and CDR2 YYEEEE.

The gene calls are TRBV18 and TRBJ2-7; TRBD2 matches at 12 bases. Germline V gives CDR1 KGHSH, CDR2 LQKENI. The CDR3 extends over 16 amino acids. V was clipped by 1 base and J by 4 bases; unmatched bases: 5. CDR3 protein: CASSPLVTSGRYEQYF. CDR3 in DNA: TGTGCCAGCTCACCACTGGTAACTAGCGGGAGGTACGAGCAGTACTTC. Variable domain in full (rest from reference TRBV18 and TRBJ2-7): NAGVMQNPRHLVRRRGQEARLRCSPMKGHSHVYWYRQLPEEGLKFMVYLQKENIIDESGMPKERFSAEFPKEGPSILRIQQVVRGDSAAYFCASSPLVTSGRYEQYFGPGTRLTVT.

The gene calls are TRBV6-1 and TRBJ1-1; no definite D call. The CDR3 is 18 residues long. Trimming shortened V by 3 bases and J by 4 bases, and 24 bases separated the two germline ends. CDR1 MNHNS and CDR2 SASEGT come from the germline V gene. CDR3 sequence reads: CASSDLRWRTRVLTEAFF. The DNA of the CDR3 is TGTGCCAGCAGTGATTTAAGGTGGAGGACGAGAGTTCTCACTGAAGCTTTCTTT.

The CDR3 loop is CASSGWTGQGADEQFF. Written as DNA, the CDR3 is TGTGCCAGTAGTGGGTGGACGGGACAGGGGGCCGATGAGCAGTTCTTC. This chain connects TRBV19 to TRBJ2-1, with 12 nucleotides matching TRBD1. The V segment lost 5 bases and the J segment 8 bases; nucleotides outside the gene matches: 10. This CDR3 has 16 residues. Per germline, CDR1 LNHDA and CDR2 SQIVND (reference sequence).

The rearrangement links TRBV19 to TRBJ1-5, with a weak D call TRBD1 (6 bases). This CDR3 region has 17 residues. Germline V gene data show CDR1 as LNHDA and CDR2 as SQIVND (reference sequence). Trimming removed 4 bases from V and 1 base from J, with 17 bases in between. The CDR3 nucleotides read TGTGCCAGTAGTAGTTTGGTAGGGGGTTGGAGCAATCAGCCCCAGCATTTT. Translation gives CASSSLVGGWSNQPQHF.

The rearrangement joins TRBV28 to TRBJ2-2; 7 nucleotides match TRBD1. The CDR3 spans 12 residues. The germline CDR1 and CDR2 sequences are MDHEN and SYDVKM. The J segment lost 6 bases and the V segment lost 9 bases, leaving 4 bases of the junction unmatched. DNA of the CDR3: TGTGCCAGTCACAGGGGATCCGGGGAGCTGTTTTTT. Its translation: CASHRGSGELFF.

The chain is built from TRBV5-1 and TRBJ2-1, with 8 bases lining up with TRBD2. CDR3 length: 17 residues. Germline V gives CDR1 SGHRS, CDR2 YFSETQ. Trimming removed 1 base from V and 7 bases from J; junction bases left unmatched: 13. CDR3: CASSLFGRAIGKNEQFF. For the CDR3, the DNA is TGCGCCAGCAGCTTGTTCGGGAGGGCCATAGGGAAAAATGAGCAGTTCTTC. The full variable domain, with the rest looked up from reference TRBV5-1 and TRBJ2-1, is KAGVTQTPRYLIKTRGQQVTLSCSPISGHRSVSWYQQTPGQGLQFLFEYFSETQRNKGNFPGRFSGRQFSNSRSEMNVSTLELGDSALYLCASSLFGRAIGKNEQFFGPGTRLTVL.

The chain links TRBV28 to TRBJ1-5; 8 bases line up with TRBD1. The germline CDR1 and CDR2 sequences are MDHEN and SYDVKM. The ends lost 4 bases at V and 2 bases at J; junction bases unmatched: 13. The CDR3 extends over 18 amino acids. The chain's CDR3 is CASSSGTGGLGGNQPQHF. CDR3 bases: TGTGCCAGCAGTTCCGGGACAGGAGGGTTGGGCGGCAATCAGCCCCAGCATTTT. Full variable domain (rest looked up from reference TRBV28 and TRBJ1-5): DVKVTQSSRYLVKRTGEKVFLECVQDMDHENMFWYRQDPGLGLRLIYFSYDVKMKEKGDIPEGYSVSREKKERFSLILESASTNQTSMYLCASSSGTGGLGGNQPQHFGDGTRLSIL.

This chain links TRBV7-8 with TRBJ2-5; 7 positions agree with TRBD2. The CDR3 covers 15 residues. Germline V CDR1 and CDR2: SGHVS, FQNEAQ. After removal of 1 base from V and 4 bases from J, the junction contained 6 bases not matched to a gene. The CDR3, as DNA: TGTGCCAGCAGCTTAGGGGGCGGGGAGGGAGAGACCCAGTACTTC. Protein product: CASSLGGGEGETQYF.

This rearrangement joins TRBV5-1 to TRBJ2-7; D remains unclear. Per the germline V gene, CDR1 is SGHRS and CDR2 is YFSETQ. The CDR3 totals 12 residues. V lost 2 bases and J 3 bases, leaving 6 bases between the germline ends. CDR3 coding DNA: TGCGCCAGCAGCTTAAACGGCTACGAGCAGTACTTC. It yields the protein CASSLNGYEQYF. Using reference TRBV5-1 and TRBJ2-7 for the parts outside the CDR3, the full variable domain is KAGVTQTPRYLIKTRGQQVTLSCSPISGHRSVSWYQQTPGQGLQFLFEYFSETQRNKGNFPGRFSGRQFSNSRSEMNVSTLELGDSALYLCASSLNGYEQYFGPGTRLTVT.

The chain carries TRBV30 and TRBJ1-1; D remains unclear. Germline values: CDR1 GTSNPN, CDR2 SVGIG (reference sequence). The CDR3 totals 13 residues. Trimming took off 3 bases at V and 7 bases at J, with 15 bases between the two ends. CDR3 DNA: TGTGCCTGGAGCACCTCTCGTGAGGGTGAAGCTTTCTTT. It translates to CAWSTSREGEAFF.

V gene TRBV29-1 combines with J gene TRBJ2-3; D is undetermined. Germline V CDR1 and CDR2: SQVTM, ANQGSEA. The V end lost 2 bases, the J end lost 2 bases, and 8 bases lay between the germline ends. The CDR3 sequence is 13 residues long. The CDR3 sequence is CSVETDTTDTQYF. The CDR3 DNA sequence: TGCAGCGTTGAAACAGATACCACAGATACGCAGTATTTT.

CDR3 in amino acids: CASRTDRGNEQYF. The CDR3 DNA reads as TGTGCCAGCAGGACCGACAGGGGCAACGAGCAGTACTTC. The V and J genes are TRBV2 and TRBJ2-7, with 8 positions matching TRBD1. CDR1 and CDR2 (germline): SNHLY, FYNNEI. The CDR3 is 13 amino acids. V lost 6 bases and J lost 5; bases outside the gene matches: 6.